The next 20 T cell receptor beta chains were all read from a single sample in a study of CD8 T cells in ankylosing spondylitis. TCRdb processed the 5' RACE reads anew with MiXCR; each CDR3 protein has one entry. The table includes 150,000 to 200,000 distinct CDR3 sequences, about 9.9% detected once. The sample taken for sequencing was blood, either unsorted or a sorted T cell fraction (not recorded which). All receptors come from a male donor with ankylosing spondylitis or in good health (not recorded which).

This clonotype was recorded at least ten times. The chain links TRBV5-5 to TRBJ2-7; possibly TRBD1 for D (6 bases). The V end was cut by 2 bases, the J end by 3 bases, with 12 bases between. The germline gives CDR1 SGHKS, CDR2 YYEKEE (reference sequence). This CDR3 is 14 amino acids long. The CDR3 reads CASSLTGTIYEQYF. Here the CDR3 DNA reads TGTGCCAGCAGCTTAACCGGGACAATCTACGAGCAGTACTTC.

This clonotype has a handful of counts. The chain links TRBV6-1 to TRBJ2-3; D might be TRBD1 or TRBD2, each matching 5 bases. Trimming cost V 5 bases and J 4 bases, with 16 bases left between them. The CDR3 is 15 amino acids. Germline CDR1 MNHNS, CDR2 SASEGT. The CDR3 region has the DNA TGTGCCAGCAGTATCTCCGGGACCCTGTCAGATACGCAGTATTTT. Protein product: CASSISGTLSDTQYF.

This clonotype was observed at least ten times. The chain carries TRBV20-1 and TRBJ2-3; 10 bases fit TRBD2. Per the germline V gene, CDR1 is DFQATT and CDR2 is SNEGSKA (reference sequence). Trimming took 8 bases from V and 3 from J; bases not matched to a gene: 5. The CDR3 is made up of 13 amino acids. CDR3 DNA sequence: TGCAGTTACCTTAGCGGGGGGACAGATACGCAGTATTTT. Protein product: CSYLSGGTDTQYF.

In this sample, this clonotype turned up once. The V and J genes are TRBV6-7 and TRBJ2-7, with D perhaps assigned TRBD1 or TRBD2 (5 bases each). TRBV6-7 is an ORF, with its function uncertain. The CDR3 totals 16 residues. The CDR3 coding sequence is TGTGCTAGAGGACGGGAAGGGGCCAGGCTCTCCTACGAGCAGTACTTC. It is translated as CARGREGARLSYEQYF.

This clonotype came up many times. The rearrangement links TRBV25-1 to TRBJ2-7; 7 bases agree with TRBD1. The CDR3 is 13 residues long. Losses at the gene ends were 2 bases for V and 9 bases for J; bases not matched to a gene: 7. Per the germline V gene, CDR1 is MGHDK and CDR2 is SYGVNS. CDR3 residues: CASSERTGRGQYF. The CDR3 coding sequence is TGTGCCAGCAGTGAACGGACAGGAAGGGGGCAGTACTTC.

The table lists this clonotype with many counts. V usage is TRBV11-2 and J usage is TRBJ1-5; TRBD1 is a possible D gene (5 bases). The CDR3 has 16 amino acids. V lost 4 bases to trimming and J lost 4 bases, with 17 bases between them. From germline, CDR1 is SGHAT and CDR2 FQNNGV. The chain's CDR3 is CASSSGTEFFNQPQHF. The CDR3 DNA reads as TGTGCCAGCAGCTCTGGGACGGAATTTTTTAATCAGCCCCAGCATTTT.

This clonotype was picked up many times. The V call is TRBV12-3 or TRBV12-4, the J call TRBJ1-3; D is perhaps TRBD1 (5 bases). Trimming left V 4 bases short and J 0 bases short, with 10 bases between. The CDR3 is 15 amino acids. CDR3: CASSSRATSGNTIYF. CDR3 coding DNA: TGTGCCAGCAGTTCCAGGGCCACCTCTGGAAACACCATATATTTT.

This clonotype came up many times. This chain connects TRBV5-1 to TRBJ2-7, with D unresolved. The CDR3 has 15 residues. Looked up from germline, CDR1 is SGHRS and CDR2 is YFSETQ. Trimming stripped 0 bases from V and 5 bases from J, with 15 bases between. The CDR3 nucleotides are TGCGCCAGCAGCTTGGAATGGACCCCGATAGACGAGCAGTACTTC. Its protein product is CASSLEWTPIDEQYF.

This clonotype was counted ten times or more. The chain carries TRBV4-2 and TRBJ2-5; 13 nucleotides agree with TRBD2. Germline-derived CDR1 and CDR2 are LGHNA and YNFKEQ. The ends lost 4 bases at V and 1 base at J; junction bases unmatched: 3. The length of the CDR3 is 16 residues. The CDR3 loop is CASSLGLAGLQETQYF. CDR3 nucleotides: TGTGCCAGCAGCCTGGGACTAGCGGGACTCCAAGAGACCCAGTACTTC.

The sample holds many counts of this clonotype. This chain uses TRBV27 with TRBJ1-2; 8 nucleotides align to TRBD1. Per germline, CDR1 MNHEY and CDR2 SMNVEV (reference sequence). The ends lost 4 bases at V and 4 bases at J; junction bases unmatched: 8. The CDR3 is made up of 15 amino acids. CDR3 region: CASSSVGQGVYGYTF. CDR3 nucleotides: TGTGCCAGCAGTTCGGTAGGACAGGGCGTCTATGGCTACACCTTC.

This clonotype was seen repeatedly, ten times or more. This chain links TRBV7-6 with TRBJ1-1; the D gene is possibly TRBD1 (5 bases). This CDR3 spans 14 amino acids. The V gene lost 4 bases and the J gene lost 2 bases, with 11 bases spanning the gap. Per germline, CDR1 SGHVS and CDR2 FNYEAQ. The CDR3 nucleotides read TGTGCCAGCAGCTACGGGGGGGTAAACACTGAAGCTTTCTTT. Translating gives CASSYGGVNTEAFF.

Ten or more counts support this clonotype. J is TRBJ2-4 and V is TRBV5-1, with D possibly TRBD2 on 5 matching bases. V shed 0 bases and J shed 6 bases, with 7 bases lying between them. Germline loops: CDR1 SGHRS, CDR2 YFSETQ. This CDR3 region has 13 residues. DNA for the CDR3: TGCGCCAGCAGCTTGGAGGGAGTAAACATTCAGTACTTC. Translation: CASSLEGVNIQYF.

This clonotype has ten or more counts. This chain joins TRBV5-1 and TRBJ1-1; 8 bases are shared with TRBD1. Germline V gives CDR1 SGHRS, CDR2 YFSETQ. V shed 3 bases and J 1 base; nucleotides not matched to a gene: 14. CDR3 length: 18 residues. CDR3 residues: CASSYFSRGPHPNTEAFF. The CDR3 DNA sequence: TGCGCCAGCAGCTATTTCAGCAGGGGGCCTCATCCGAACACTGAAGCTTTCTTT.

This clonotype showed up many times. The chain recombines TRBV6-1 with TRBJ1-3; D gene unclear. CDR1 and CDR2 (germline): MNHNS, SASEGT. This CDR3 comprises 13 residues. V was pared by 0 bases and J by 4 bases, with 4 bases between. This CDR3 reads CASSEARGNTIYF. The CDR3 nucleotides are TGTGCCAGCAGTGAAGCGCGGGGAAACACCATATATTTT.

The J gene is TRBJ1-4, the V gene TRBV2; TRBD1 matches at 7 bases. In germline, CDR1 is SNHLY, CDR2 FYNNEI. Losses at the gene ends were 7 bases for V and 4 bases for J; bases not matched to a gene: 9. The length of the CDR3 is 15 residues. CDR3 residues: CASKLQGTDNEKLFF. The CDR3, as DNA: TGTGCCAGCAAACTACAGGGGACCGATAATGAAAAACTGTTTTTT.

This clonotype was seen at least ten times. The gene calls are TRBV5-1 and TRBJ2-1, with 8 bases lining up with TRBD2. V shed 9 bases and J 2 bases; nucleotides not matched to a gene: 7. Per the germline V gene, CDR1 is SGHRS and CDR2 is YFSETQ. CDR3 size: 14 residues. The CDR3 DNA follows: TGCGCCACCCAGAGCGGGAGCACCTACAATGAGCAGTTCTTC. This encodes CATQSGSTYNEQFF.

This clonotype occurred many times. The chain joins TRBV3-1 to TRBJ1-1; D remains unclear. The length of the CDR3 is 14 residues. V was pared by 6 bases and J by 5 bases, with 16 bases between. Germline V gene data show CDR1 as LGHDT and CDR2 as YNNKEL (reference sequence). CDR3 in amino acids: CASSRTQSKTEAFF. The CDR3 coding sequence is TGTGCCAGCAGTCGTACCCAGAGTAAGACTGAAGCTTTCTTT.

This clonotype was detected many times. The chain joins TRBV7-8 to TRBJ1-2, with 7 bases aligning to TRBD1. J gave up 3 bases and V 1 base, and 8 bases lay outside the gene matches. CDR3 length equals 16 residues. The germline CDR1 and CDR2 sequences are SGHVS and FQNEAQ. CDR3 nucleotide sequence: TGTGCCAGCAGCTTAGGGGGATTTGACAGGGACTATGGCTACACCTTC. This codes for CASSLGGFDRDYGYTF.

For this clonotype: A much larger clone lies a single base off, so this may be a read error. The chain employs TRBV20-1 and TRBJ2-7, with 7 positions matching TRBD1. The CDR3 length is 16 residues. The germline V gene has CDR1 DFQATT and CDR2 SNEGSKA (reference sequence). CDR3 loop: CSARAADRVITYKQYF. The DNA of the CDR3 is TGCAGTGCTAGAGCTGCCGACAGGGTGATAACCTACAAGCAGTACTTC.

V usage is TRBV2 and J usage is TRBJ1-6; TRBD1 aligns across 9 bases. There are 14 residues in the CDR3. J gave up 10 bases and V 3 bases, and 4 bases lay outside the gene matches. Germline values: CDR1 SNHLY, CDR2 FYNNEI. This chain's CDR3 is CASSDWGQGSPLHF. The CDR3, as DNA: TGTGCCAGCAGTGATTGGGGACAGGGATCACCCCTCCACTTT.